This T cell receptor (beta chain) comes out of a study of cytomegalovirus exposure and HLA in healthy donors. Study results and limitations: A later analysis found that most CMV-associated TCR beta chains appeared HLA-restricted. Trimming of TCR beta V- and J-genes showed a link, identified in a later analysis, to a missense DCLRE1C variant. Some public TCRs appeared in many individuals, while most sequences were rare.

Trimming at V came to 0 bases and at J to 5 bases, leaving 8 bases not matched to a gene. Germline V gives CDR1 SGHRS, CDR2 YFSETQ. The CDR3 length is 17 residues. On this clone itself: Antigen specificity is unknown.

PCR employed 60 Vbeta and 13 Jbeta primers. Only in-frame clones appear in the TCRdb table, and some are missing; sequencing was by immunoSEQ multiplex PCR. The table includes some 190,000 clones, around four fifths detected once. The sequence came from a woman aged 40 to 50 in good health and CMV-seronegative. The sample consisted of PBMCs. The genes are TRBV5-1 and TRBJ2-1, with TRBD2 matching 10 bases. The CDR3 loop is CASSLGLAGRSDNEQFF. DNA of the CDR3: TGCGCCAGCAGCTTGGGACTAGCGGGTAGATCAGACAATGAGCAGTTCTTC.